Listed below are T cell receptor beta chains from one sample, sequenced in a study of blood T cell repertoires in COVID-19. Profiled with immunoSEQ multiplex PCR; TCRdb holds only in-frame clones, not every one. The table includes roughly 200,000 clones, 80% to 85% detected once. The specimen sequenced was peripheral blood. These receptor sequences come from a woman aged 80 or over with COVID-19, enrolled during active disease. The CDR3 runs from the conserved cysteine through the conserved F or W. Each record gives: CDR3 DNA, CDR3 protein, D gene, clone size, V gene, J gene. D genes are given only for firm matches. Where a row states a size, it is once, few, many or the class of an expanded clone; other rows omit it.

TGTGCCAGCAGACAGGCCCCAAGGTCACCCCTCCACTTT	CASRQAPRSPLHF	.	.	TRBV6-4	TRBJ1-6
TGCGCCAGCAGCTTGTGGTTGGCTAGCGACGAGCAGTACTTC	CASSLWLASDEQYF	.	.	TRBV5-1	TRBJ2-7
TGTGCCAGCAGCGTTGACAGTTATAGCAATCAGCCCCAGCATTTT	CASSVDSYSNQPQHF	.	.	TRBV7-3	TRBJ1-5
TGTGCCAGCAGCTTAGATAGGTCTAGCGGTCGCACAGATACGCAGTATTTT	CASSLDRSSGRTDTQYF	TRBD2	.	TRBV11-2	TRBJ2-3
TGTGCCAGCAGCCAAGGGACTAGCGGGAGAAACAATGAGCAGTTCTTC	CASSQGTSGRNNEQFF	TRBD2	once	TRBV4-2	TRBJ2-1
TGTGCCAGCAGTGCTAGCGGCTACAATGAGCAGTTCTTC	CASSASGYNEQFF	TRBD2	once	TRBV28	TRBJ2-1
TGTGCCAGCAGCTTAGGGAGGGGGGGGCCTCGGCAGACCCAGTACTTC	CASSLGRGGPRQTQYF	.	few	TRBV11-2	TRBJ2-5
TGTGCCAGCAGCTTAGTATTAGGCGCAGGCCGAAATTCACCCCTCCACTTT	CASSLVLGAGRNSPLHF	.	.	TRBV11-3	TRBJ1-6
TGTGCCATCAGCTACGACTGGAATACAGATACGCAGTATTTT	CAISYDWNTDTQYF	.	.	TRBV10-3	TRBJ2-3
TGTGCCAGCAGTTTTCAAGGGGCCGAGACCCAGTACTTC	CASSFQGAETQYF	.	.	TRBV6-6	TRBJ2-5
TGTGCCAGCAGGAAAGGCGGGGCGACTCAAGAGACCCAGTACTTC	CASRKGGATQETQYF	.	.	TRBV5-4	TRBJ2-5
TGTGCCAGCTCACGGGGGGATTATAATTCACCCCTCCACTTT	CASSRGDYNSPLHF	.	once	TRBV18	TRBJ1-6
TGTGCCAGCAGCTTACCCTTTACCGGGACTCCCCACCAAGAGACCCAGTACTTC	CASSLPFTGTPHQETQYF	.	.	TRBV7-9	TRBJ2-5
TGTGCCAGCAGCTTAGCCGGGTCCTATGGCTACACCTTC	CASSLAGSYGYTF	.	.	TRBV7-2	TRBJ1-2
TGTGCCAGTAGCGCCCGATCCGCAGTCAATGAGCAGTTCTTC	CASSARSAVNEQFF	.	.	TRBV19	TRBJ2-1
TGTGCCATAGGCGACAGTTCCGAGCAGTACTTC	CAIGDSSEQYF	.	.	TRBV10-3	TRBJ2-7
TGCAGCGTTGCAGGTAGCGGGGGGGCCTTCGGGGAGCTGTTTTTT	CSVAGSGGAFGELFF	TRBD2	.	TRBV29-1	TRBJ2-2
TGCGCCAGCAGCCGAAAGGGACAGGGGGCTTGGGCAGATACGCAGTATTTT	CASSRKGQGAWADTQYF	TRBD1	.	TRBV5-1	TRBJ2-3
TGCGCCAGCAGCCCGGGACTAGGCGGGACAGATACGCAGTATTTT	CASSPGLGGTDTQYF	TRBD2	once	TRBV5-1	TRBJ2-3
TGTGCCAGCAGCCAACCCTCTAGATCACCCCTCCACTTT	CASSQPSRSPLHF	.	.	TRBV3-1/TRBV3-2	TRBJ1-6
TGTGCCAGCAGCTTGACGTCGGATGAGCAGTTCTTC	CASSLTSDEQFF	.	few	TRBV5-4	TRBJ2-1
TGCGCCAGCAGCTGGGGACAGGGGAACTATGGCTACACCTTC	CASSWGQGNYGYTF	TRBD1	.	TRBV5-1	TRBJ1-2
TGTGCCAGCAGTTCACTAGCGGGACTGGGCAATGAGCAGTTCTTC	CASSSLAGLGNEQFF	TRBD2	.	TRBV2	TRBJ2-1
TGTGCCAGCAGTTCTATTCGGACTAGCGAAATCGGGGAGCTGTTTTTT	CASSSIRTSEIGELFF	TRBD2	.	TRBV27	TRBJ2-2
TGCAGCGCTGACGGGAGGGCCTACAATGAGCAGTTCTTC	CSADGRAYNEQFF	TRBD2	.	TRBV29-1	TRBJ2-1